The clone carrying this T cell receptor beta chain was counted between two and nine times. As yet, its antigen is unknown. The CDR3 covers 15 residues. Deletions cut 5 bases from V and 2 bases from J, with 14 bases between. The data stem from a study of response to subunit inactivated influenza vaccine. Notes on the study in general: Authors suggested seasonal influenza vaccinations each recruit few new T cells.

One entry per CDR3 protein results from TCRdb running MiXCR on the RT-PCR reads. The sample yields a few hundred thousand distinct CDR3 sequences, 6.5% to 8% seen once. The sequence was collected from a man aged 50-75 years who received an inactivated influenza vaccine. This chain links TRBV12-3 or TRBV12-4 with TRBJ2-3, with D perhaps TRBD2 (6 bases). The sample here was PBMCs from blood, taken approximately 25 months after vaccination. This chain's CDR3 is CASSTRDSNTDTQYF. The CDR3 nucleotides are TGTGCCAGCAGTACCCGGGACTCCAACACAGATACGCAGTATTTT.